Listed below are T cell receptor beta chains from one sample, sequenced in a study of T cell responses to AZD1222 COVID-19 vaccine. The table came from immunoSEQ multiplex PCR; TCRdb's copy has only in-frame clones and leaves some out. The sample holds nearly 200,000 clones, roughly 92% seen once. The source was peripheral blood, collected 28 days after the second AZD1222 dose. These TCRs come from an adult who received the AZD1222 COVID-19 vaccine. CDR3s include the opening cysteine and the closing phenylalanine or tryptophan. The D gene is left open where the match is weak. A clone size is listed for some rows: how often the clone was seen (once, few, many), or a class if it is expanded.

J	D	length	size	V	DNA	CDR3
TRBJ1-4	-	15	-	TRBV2	TGTGCCAGCAGTGAAGCCTGGGGGGCACTGGAAAAACTGTTTTTT	CASSEAWGALEKLFF
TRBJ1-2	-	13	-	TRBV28	TGTGCCAGCCAGAGGGATCTATCTTATGGCTACACCTTC	CASQRDLSYGYTF
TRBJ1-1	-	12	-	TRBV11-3	TGTGCCAGCAGTTTTGATGGGACGGTGGCTTTCTTT	CASSFDGTVAFF
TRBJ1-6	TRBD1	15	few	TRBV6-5	TGTGCCAGCAGATTACAGGGGGTCCATAATTCACCCCTCCACTTT	CASRLQGVHNSPLHF
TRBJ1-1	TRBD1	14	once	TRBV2	TGTGCCAGCAGGGCACAGGGGCCGAACACTGAAGCTTTCTTT	CASRAQGPNTEAFF
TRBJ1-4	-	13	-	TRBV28	TGTGCCAGCAGTGGCGGGCCAGGAGAAAAACTGTTTTTT	CASSGGPGEKLFF
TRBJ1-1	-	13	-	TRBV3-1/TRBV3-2	TGTGCCAGCAGCCAAGAAGGCGGCGGGAAAGCTTTCTTT	CASSQEGGGKAFF
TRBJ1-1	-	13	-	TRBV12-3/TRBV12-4	TGTGCCAGCAGCCCTCTTGAGGGCACTGAAGCTTTCTTT	CASSPLEGTEAFF
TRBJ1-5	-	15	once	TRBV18	TGTGCCAGCTCACCGGGGCAGGGGCTCGGTCAGCCCCAGCATTTT	CASSPGQGLGQPQHF
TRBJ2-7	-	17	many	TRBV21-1	TGTGCCAGCAGCAAAGGGGAACAGGGGGCGGCCTCCTACGAGCAGTACTTC	CASSKGEQGAASYEQYF
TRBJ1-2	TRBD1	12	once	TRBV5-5	TGTGCCAGCAGCTGGGACAGGGGTGGCTACACCTTC	CASSWDRGGYTF
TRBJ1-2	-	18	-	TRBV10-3	TGTGCCATCAGTGAGAGGGGAAACAGGGAGGGGGCTAACTATGGCTACACCTTC	CAISERGNREGANYGYTF
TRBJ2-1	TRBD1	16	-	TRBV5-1	TGCGCCAGCAGCCATCCGGGACAGGGGACCTACAATGAGCAGTTCTTC	CASSHPGQGTYNEQFF
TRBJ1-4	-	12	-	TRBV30	TGTGCCTGGGGGAGGGCAACTGAAAAACTGTTTTTT	CAWGRATEKLFF
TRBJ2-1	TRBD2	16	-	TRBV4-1	TGCGCCAGCAGCCAGTGGGCTAGCGGGGGGGCGGCGGAGCAGTTCTTC	CASSQWASGGAAEQFF
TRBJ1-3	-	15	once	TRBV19	TGTGCCAGCGTTCCGGGACGATCCTTTGGAAACACCATATATTTT	CASVPGRSFGNTIYF
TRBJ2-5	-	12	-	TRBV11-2	TGTGCCAGCAGCCGCCCTCTGGAGACCCAGTACTTC	CASSRPLETQYF
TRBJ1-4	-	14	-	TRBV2	TGTGCCAGCAGTGAACGGTCCTCTAATGAAAAACTGTTTTTT	CASSERSSNEKLFF
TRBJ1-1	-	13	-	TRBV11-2	TGTGCCAGCAGGTATAACAGGAACACTGAAGCTTTCTTT	CASRYNRNTEAFF
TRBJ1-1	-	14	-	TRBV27	TGTGCCAGCAGTTCCGGACTGCTGAACACTGAAGCTTTCTTT	CASSSGLLNTEAFF
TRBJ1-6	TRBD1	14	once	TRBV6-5	TGTGCCAGCAGTTACGGGACAGCTAATTCACCCCTCCACTTT	CASSYGTANSPLHF
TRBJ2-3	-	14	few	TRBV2	TGTGCCAGCAGTTTTTTGGGGGGTATAGATACGCAGTATTTT	CASSFLGGIDTQYF
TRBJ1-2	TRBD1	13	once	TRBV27	TGTGCCAGTCGGCGACAGGGAGGTGGTGGCTACACCTTC	CASRRQGGGGYTF
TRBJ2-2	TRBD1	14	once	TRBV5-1	TGCGCCAGCAGCCCCACAGGGGGAGTCGGGGAGCTGTTTTTT	CASSPTGGVGELFF
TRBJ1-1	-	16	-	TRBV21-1	TGTGCCAGCAGCAAAGGGCGGGGGCAGGGGATCACTGAAGCTTTCTTT	CASSKGRGQGITEAFF
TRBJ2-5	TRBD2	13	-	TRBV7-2	TGTGCCAGCAGCCCTAGCGGGGTTGGGACCCAGTACTTC	CASSPSGVGTQYF
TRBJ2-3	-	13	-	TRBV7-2	TGTGCCAGCCGGGGGCCTAGCACAGATACGCAGTATTTT	CASRGPSTDTQYF
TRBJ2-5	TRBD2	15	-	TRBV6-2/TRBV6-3	TGTGCCAGCAGTTTCGGACTAGCGGGGGTTGAGACCCAGTACTTC	CASSFGLAGVETQYF
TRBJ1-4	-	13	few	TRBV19	TGTGCCAGTAGTACCTCCGGAGGGGAAAAACTGTTTTTT	CASSTSGGEKLFF
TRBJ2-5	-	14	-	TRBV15	TGTGCCACCAGCAGAGTGGCGAGTCAAGAGACCCAGTACTTC	CATSRVASQETQYF
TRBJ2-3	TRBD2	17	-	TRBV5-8	TGTGCCAGCAGCCCCTATTTGTCTAGCGGGGGCACAGATACGCAGTATTTT	CASSPYLSSGGTDTQYF
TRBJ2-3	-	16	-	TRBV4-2	TGTGCCAGCAGCCAAGATTTCCTGATTGGGACAGATACGCAGTATTTT	CASSQDFLIGTDTQYF
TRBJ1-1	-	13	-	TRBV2	TGTGCCAGCAGCCAGGGCACGAACACTGAAGCTTTCTTT	CASSQGTNTEAFF
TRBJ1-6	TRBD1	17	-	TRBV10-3	TGTGCCATCAGTGAGTTCGAAGGGACAGGGGATCATTCACTCCTCCACTTT	CAISEFEGTGDHSLLHF
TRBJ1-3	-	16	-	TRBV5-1	TGCGCCAGCAGCTTGGGCCCCACAGGTAGCGGAAACACCATATATTTT	CASSLGPTGSGNTIYF
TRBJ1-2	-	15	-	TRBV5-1	TGCGCCAGCAGCGAACAGGGCTGGGCTAACTATGGCTACACCTTC	CASSEQGWANYGYTF
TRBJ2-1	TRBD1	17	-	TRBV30	TGTGCCTTGACCCGGGACAGGGGAGACCCGTGGGGCAATGAGCAGTTCTTC	CALTRDRGDPWGNEQFF
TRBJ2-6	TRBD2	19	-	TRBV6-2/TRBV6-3	TGTGCCAGCAGTTACTATCGGCGGGGGGAGAACTCTGGGGCCAACGTCCTGACTTTC	CASSYYRRGENSGANVLTF
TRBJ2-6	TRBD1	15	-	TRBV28	TGTGCCAGCAGTGACAGGGGGCCTGGGGCCAACGTCCTGACTTTC	CASSDRGPGANVLTF
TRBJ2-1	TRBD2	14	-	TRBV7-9	TGTGCCAGCGGTCGGCCTAGCGGGAACAATGAGCAGTTCTTC	CASGRPSGNNEQFF
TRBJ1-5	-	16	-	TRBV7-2	TGTGCCAGCAGCCCAGGGTCGATTGGTAGCAATCAGCCCCAGCATTTT	CASSPGSIGSNQPQHF
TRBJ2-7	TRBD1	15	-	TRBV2	TGTGCCAGCAGCGAAAGGACAGGGAGAGGCCGCGAGCAGTACTTC	CASSERTGRGREQYF
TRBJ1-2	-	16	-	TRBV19	TGTGCCAGCTCGGGTGTAGGGACGGCGAAGCTCTATGGCTACACCTTC	CASSGVGTAKLYGYTF